The 7 T cell receptor beta chains below come from one sample, sequenced in a study of beta chain features in type 1 diabetes. Reverse transcribing all isolated RNA meant expressed TCRB transcripts were sequenced. TCRdb's table, derived via immunoSEQ multiplex PCR, lists solely in-frame clones and lacks some. Of about 650,000 clones in the sample, 9.5% to 15% were seen once. General study findings and limits: Across all four CD4+ subsets, people with type 1 diabetes showed modestly shorter TCRB CDR3s.

These TCRs are of unknown antigen specificity. What was sequenced was naive CD4+ T cells from blood. The source is a man aged 25-45 years with type 1 diabetes.

Comment on this clone: Other DNA sequences from this sample encode an identical CDR3 as well. J is TRBJ2-7 and V is TRBV14; D might be TRBD1 (6 bases). Per germline, CDR1 SGHDN and CDR2 FVKESK. The CDR3 has 12 amino acids. The V gene lost 4 bases and the J gene lost 3 bases, with 7 bases spanning the gap. CDR3 region: CASSPQGYEQYF. The CDR3 DNA follows: TGTGCCAGCAGCCCACAGGGCTACGAGCAGTACTTC.

The chain combines TRBV5-1 with TRBJ1-6; D is unclear. CDR3 length: 14 amino acids. Germline V gene data show CDR1 as SGHRS and CDR2 as YFSETQ. Trimming left V 0 bases short and J 7 bases short, with 8 bases between. The CDR3 bases are TGCGCCAGCAGCTTGGGGGATAACAATTCACCCCTCCACTTT. It codes for CASSLGDNNSPLHF.

V and J are TRBV29-1 and TRBJ2-3, with D perhaps TRBD2 (6 bases). The CDR3 is made up of 13 amino acids. Germline-derived CDR1 and CDR2 are SQVTM and ANQGSEA. Trimming removed 2 bases at V and 0 bases at J, with 6 bases between. The DNA of the CDR3 is TGCAGCGTTGAAACTAGCAGCACAGATACGCAGTATTTT. It encodes CSVETSSTDTQYF.

This clone was seen once. The rearrangement uses TRBV7-9 and TRBJ1-3, with 7 bases matching TRBD1. Germline V gene sequence: CDR1 SEHNR, CDR2 FQNEAQ (reference sequence). V lost 4 bases, J lost 0 bases, and 6 bases stayed unmatched. This CDR3 has 16 residues. The CDR3 DNA reads TGTGCCAGCAGCTCGCCGGGACAGCTCTCTGGAAACACCATATATTTT. It yields the protein CASSSPGQLSGNTIYF.

V is TRBV6-5 and J is TRBJ2-7; D uncertain. V lost 0 bases and J 4 bases, leaving 7 bases between the germline ends. Per germline, CDR1 MNHEY and CDR2 SVGAGI. This CDR3 is 13 amino acids long. The CDR3 protein is CASSYSPTYEQYF. Here the CDR3 DNA reads TGTGCCAGCAGTTACTCCCCTACGTACGAGCAGTACTTC.

A few counts support this clone. The same CDR3 arises from other DNA sequences in this sample as well. The V gene is TRBV6-6, the J gene TRBJ2-2; D is unclear. V gave up 1 base and J gave up 3 bases, with 3 bases separating them. CDR3 length: 13 residues. CDR1 is MNHNY and CDR2 is SVGAGI in the germline V gene (reference sequence). DNA for the CDR3: TGTGCCAGCAGTTACTTACACACCGGGGAGCTGTTTTTT. This codes for CASSYLHTGELFF.

A few counts support this clone. V is TRBV28 and J is TRBJ2-7; 7 positions match TRBD1. The trim removed 6 bases at V and 7 bases at J, leaving 9 bases unmatched. The CDR3 is made up of 13 amino acids. In germline, CDR1 is MDHEN, CDR2 SYDVKM. The DNA of the CDR3 is TGTGCCAGCAGCACAGGGGATGTGCGGGAGCAGTACTTC. Encoded protein: CASSTGDVREQYF.